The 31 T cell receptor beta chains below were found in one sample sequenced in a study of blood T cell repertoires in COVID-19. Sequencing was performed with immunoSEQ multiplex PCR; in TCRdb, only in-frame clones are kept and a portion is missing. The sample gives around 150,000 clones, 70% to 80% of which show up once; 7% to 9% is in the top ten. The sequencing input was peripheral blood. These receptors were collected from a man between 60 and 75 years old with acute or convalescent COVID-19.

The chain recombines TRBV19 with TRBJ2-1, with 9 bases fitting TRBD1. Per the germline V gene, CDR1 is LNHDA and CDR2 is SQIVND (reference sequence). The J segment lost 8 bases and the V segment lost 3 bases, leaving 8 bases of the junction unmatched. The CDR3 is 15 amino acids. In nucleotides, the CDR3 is TGTGCCAGTAGTATTGGGGGACAGGGCGGGGATGAGCAGTTCTTC. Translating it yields CASSIGGQGGDEQFF. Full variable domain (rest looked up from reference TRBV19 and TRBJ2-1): DGGITQSPKYLFRKEGQNVTLSCEQNLNHDAMYWYRQDPGQGLRLIYYSQIVNDFQKGDIAEGYSVSREKKESFPLTVTSAQKNPTAFYLCASSIGGQGGDEQFFGPGTRLTVL.

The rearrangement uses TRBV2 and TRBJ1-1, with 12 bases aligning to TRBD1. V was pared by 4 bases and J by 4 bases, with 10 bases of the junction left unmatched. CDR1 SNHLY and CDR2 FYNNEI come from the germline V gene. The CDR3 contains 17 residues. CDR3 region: CASSGRDRGQLGTEAFF. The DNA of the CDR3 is TGTGCCAGCAGTGGCCGGGACAGGGGGCAATTAGGCACTGAAGCTTTCTTT.

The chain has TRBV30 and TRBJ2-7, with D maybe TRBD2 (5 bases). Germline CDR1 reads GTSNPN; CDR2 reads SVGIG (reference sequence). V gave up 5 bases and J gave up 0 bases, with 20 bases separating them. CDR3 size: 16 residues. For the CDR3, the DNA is TGTGCCTGGGGCGGGTTCGGACCCTTGAGCTCCTACGAGCAGTACTTC. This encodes CAWGGFGPLSSYEQYF. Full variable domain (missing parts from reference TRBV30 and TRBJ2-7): SQTIHQWPATLVQPVGSPLSLECTVEGTSNPNLYWYRQAAGRGLQLLFYSVGIGQISSEVPQNLSASRPQDRQFILSSKKLLLSDSGFYLCAWGGFGPLSSYEQYFGPGTRLTVT.

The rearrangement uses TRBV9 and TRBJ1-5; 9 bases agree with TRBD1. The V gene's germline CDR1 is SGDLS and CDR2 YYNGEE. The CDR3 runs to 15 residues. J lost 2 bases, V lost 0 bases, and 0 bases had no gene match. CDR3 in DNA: TGTGCCAGCAGCGTAGGGACAGGGGGCAATCAGCCCCAGCATTTT. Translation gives CASSVGTGGNQPQHF.

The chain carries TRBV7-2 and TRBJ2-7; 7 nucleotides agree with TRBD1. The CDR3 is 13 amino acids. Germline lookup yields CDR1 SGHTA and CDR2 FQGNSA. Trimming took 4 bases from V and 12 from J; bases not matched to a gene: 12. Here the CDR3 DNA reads TGTGCCAGCAGCTCTTTTGGGACAGTCCGTCTGTACTTC. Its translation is CASSSFGTVRLYF. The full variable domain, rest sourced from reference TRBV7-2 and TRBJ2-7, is GAGVSQSPSNKVTEKGKDVELRCDPISGHTALYWYRQSLGQGLEFLIYFQGNSAPDKSGLPSDRFSAERTGGSVSTLTIQRTQQEDSAVYLCASSSFGTVRLYFGPGTRLTVT.

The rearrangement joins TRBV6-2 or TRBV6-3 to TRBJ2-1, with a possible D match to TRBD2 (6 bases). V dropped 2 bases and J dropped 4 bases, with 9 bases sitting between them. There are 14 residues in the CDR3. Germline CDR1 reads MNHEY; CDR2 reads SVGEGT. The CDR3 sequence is CASSYAGIYNEQFF. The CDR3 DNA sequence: TGTGCCAGCAGTTACGCGGGGATATACAATGAGCAGTTCTTC.

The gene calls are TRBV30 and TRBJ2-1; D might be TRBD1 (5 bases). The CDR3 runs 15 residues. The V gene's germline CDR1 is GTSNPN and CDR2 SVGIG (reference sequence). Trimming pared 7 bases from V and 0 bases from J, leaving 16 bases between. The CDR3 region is CAFNRPDSSYNEQFF. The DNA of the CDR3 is TGTGCCTTCAACAGGCCTGACAGCTCCTACAATGAGCAGTTCTTC.

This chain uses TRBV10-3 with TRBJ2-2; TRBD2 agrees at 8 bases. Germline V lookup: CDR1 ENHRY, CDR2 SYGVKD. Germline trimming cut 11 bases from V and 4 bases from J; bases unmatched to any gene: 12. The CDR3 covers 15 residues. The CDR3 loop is CASQGGLAGTGELFF. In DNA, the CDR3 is TGTGCCTCCCAAGGCGGCCTAGCGGGCACCGGGGAGCTGTTTTTT.

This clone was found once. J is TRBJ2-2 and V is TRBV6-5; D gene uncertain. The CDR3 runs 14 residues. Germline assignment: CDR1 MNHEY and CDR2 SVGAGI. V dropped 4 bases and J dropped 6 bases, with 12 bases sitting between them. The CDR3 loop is CASSSSDTPGELFF. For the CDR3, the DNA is TGTGCCAGCAGTTCCTCCGACACCCCCGGGGAGCTGTTTTTT.

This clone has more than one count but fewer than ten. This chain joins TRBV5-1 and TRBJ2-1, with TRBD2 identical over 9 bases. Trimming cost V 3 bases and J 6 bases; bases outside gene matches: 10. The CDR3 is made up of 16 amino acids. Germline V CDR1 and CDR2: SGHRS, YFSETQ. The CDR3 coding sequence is TGCGCCAGCAGCTCCACCGGGACTAGCAGCCTCAATGAGCAGTTCTTC. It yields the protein CASSSTGTSSLNEQFF.

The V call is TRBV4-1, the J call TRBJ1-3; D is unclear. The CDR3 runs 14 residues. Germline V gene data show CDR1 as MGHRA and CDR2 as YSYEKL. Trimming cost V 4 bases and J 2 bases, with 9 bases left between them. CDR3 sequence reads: CASSPKEAGNTIYF. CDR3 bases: TGCGCCAGCAGCCCCAAGGAGGCTGGAAACACCATATATTTT.

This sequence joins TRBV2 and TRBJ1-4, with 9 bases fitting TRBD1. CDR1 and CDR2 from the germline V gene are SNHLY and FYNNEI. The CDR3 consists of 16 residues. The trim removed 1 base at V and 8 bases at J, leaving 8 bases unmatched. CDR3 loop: CASSEVTGGEGEKLFF. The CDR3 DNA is TGTGCCAGCAGTGAAGTGACAGGGGGGGAAGGAGAAAAACTGTTTTTT. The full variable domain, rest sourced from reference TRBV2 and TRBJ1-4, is EPEVTQTPSHQVTQMGQEVILRCVPISNHLYFYWYRQILGQKVEFLVSFYNNEISEKSEIFDDQFSVERPDGSNFTLKIRSTKLEDSAMYFCASSEVTGGEGEKLFFGSGTQLSVL.

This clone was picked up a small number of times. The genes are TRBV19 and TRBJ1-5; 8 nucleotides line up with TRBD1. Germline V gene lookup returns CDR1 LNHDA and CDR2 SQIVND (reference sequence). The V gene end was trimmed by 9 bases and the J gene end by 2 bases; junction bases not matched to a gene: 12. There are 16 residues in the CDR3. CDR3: CASRLQGAFGNQPQHF. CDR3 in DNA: TGTGCCAGCAGACTTCAGGGGGCTTTTGGCAATCAGCCCCAGCATTTT.

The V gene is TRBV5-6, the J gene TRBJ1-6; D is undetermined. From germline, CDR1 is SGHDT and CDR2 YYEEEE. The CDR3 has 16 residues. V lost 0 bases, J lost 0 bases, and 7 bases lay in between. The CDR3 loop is CASSLEQNSYNSPLHF. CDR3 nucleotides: TGTGCCAGCAGCTTGGAACAGAACTCCTATAATTCACCCCTCCACTTT.

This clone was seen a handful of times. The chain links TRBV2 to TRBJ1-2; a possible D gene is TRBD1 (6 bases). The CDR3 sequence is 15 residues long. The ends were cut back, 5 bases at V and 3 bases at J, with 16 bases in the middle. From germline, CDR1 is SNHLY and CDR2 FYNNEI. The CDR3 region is CASSSPRGGDYGYTF. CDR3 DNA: TGTGCCAGCAGTAGTCCCAGGGGTGGGGACTATGGCTACACCTTC.

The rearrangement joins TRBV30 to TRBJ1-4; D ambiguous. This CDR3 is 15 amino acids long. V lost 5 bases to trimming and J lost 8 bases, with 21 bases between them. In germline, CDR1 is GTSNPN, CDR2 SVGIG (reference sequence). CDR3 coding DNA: TGTGCCTGGCAAGAGGACGAGGGCAGCTGGGAAAAACTGTTTTTT. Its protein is CAWQEDEGSWEKLFF.

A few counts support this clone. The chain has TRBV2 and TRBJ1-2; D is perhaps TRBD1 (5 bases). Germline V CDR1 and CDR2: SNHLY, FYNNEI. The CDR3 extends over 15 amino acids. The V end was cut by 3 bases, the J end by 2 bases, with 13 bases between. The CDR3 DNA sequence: TGTGCCAGCAGTGATGTCGGGGGAGCGAACTATGGCTACACCTTC. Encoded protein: CASSDVGGANYGYTF. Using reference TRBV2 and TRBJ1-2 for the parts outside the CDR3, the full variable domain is EPEVTQTPSHQVTQMGQEVILRCVPISNHLYFYWYRQILGQKVEFLVSFYNNEISEKSEIFDDQFSVERPDGSNFTLKIRSTKLEDSAMYFCASSDVGGANYGYTFGSGTRLTVV.

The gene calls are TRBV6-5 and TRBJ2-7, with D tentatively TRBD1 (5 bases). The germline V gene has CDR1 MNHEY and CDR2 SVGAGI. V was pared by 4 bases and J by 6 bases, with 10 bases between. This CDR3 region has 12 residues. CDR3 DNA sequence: TGTGCCAGCAGTTCAACAGGTGTCGAGCAGTACTTC. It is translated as CASSSTGVEQYF.

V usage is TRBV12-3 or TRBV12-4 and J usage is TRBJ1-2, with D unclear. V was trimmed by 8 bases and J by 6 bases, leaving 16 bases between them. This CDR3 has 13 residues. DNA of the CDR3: TGTGCCAGCTCGGTCCCCGGGGAGGATGGCTACACCTTC. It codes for CASSVPGEDGYTF.

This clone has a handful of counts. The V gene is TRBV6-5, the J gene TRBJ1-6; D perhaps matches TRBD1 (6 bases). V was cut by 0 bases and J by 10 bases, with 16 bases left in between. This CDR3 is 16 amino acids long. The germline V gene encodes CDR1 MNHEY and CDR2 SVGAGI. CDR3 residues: CASSYSRSAGASPLHF. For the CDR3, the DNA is TGTGCCAGCAGTTACTCCCGGTCTGCGGGGGCCTCACCCCTCCACTTT.

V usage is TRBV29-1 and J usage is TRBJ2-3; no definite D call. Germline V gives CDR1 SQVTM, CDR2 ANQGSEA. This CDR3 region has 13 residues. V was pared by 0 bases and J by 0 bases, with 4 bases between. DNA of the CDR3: TGCAGCGTTGAAGAACTGAGCACAGATACGCAGTATTTT. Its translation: CSVEELSTDTQYF.

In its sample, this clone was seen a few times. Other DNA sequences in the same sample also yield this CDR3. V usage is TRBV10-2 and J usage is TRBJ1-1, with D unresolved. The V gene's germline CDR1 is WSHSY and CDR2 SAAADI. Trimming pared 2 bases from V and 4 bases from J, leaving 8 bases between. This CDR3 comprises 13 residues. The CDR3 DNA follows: TGCGCCAGCAGTGAGGGGCAGCTCACTGAAGCTTTCTTT. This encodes CASSEGQLTEAFF.

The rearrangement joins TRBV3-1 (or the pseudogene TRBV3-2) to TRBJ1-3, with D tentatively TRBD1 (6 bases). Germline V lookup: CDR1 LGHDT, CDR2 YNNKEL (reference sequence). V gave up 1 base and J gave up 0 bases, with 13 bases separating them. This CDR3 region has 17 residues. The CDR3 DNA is TGTGCCAGCAGCCAAGTTTTGCAGGGGATCTCTGGAAACACCATATATTTT. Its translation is CASSQVLQGISGNTIYF.

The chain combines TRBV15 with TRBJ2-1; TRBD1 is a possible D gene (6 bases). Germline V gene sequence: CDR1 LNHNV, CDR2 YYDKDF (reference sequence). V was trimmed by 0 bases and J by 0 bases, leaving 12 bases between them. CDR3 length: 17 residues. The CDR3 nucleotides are TGTGCCACCAGCAGAGAGTCCCCGGGACACTCCTACAATGAGCAGTTCTTC. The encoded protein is CATSRESPGHSYNEQFF.

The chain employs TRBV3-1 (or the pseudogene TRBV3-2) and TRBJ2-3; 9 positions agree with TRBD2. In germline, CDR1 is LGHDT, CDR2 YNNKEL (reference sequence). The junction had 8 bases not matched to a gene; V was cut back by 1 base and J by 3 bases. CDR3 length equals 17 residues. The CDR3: CASSQGLGGGVTDTQYF. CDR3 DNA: TGTGCCAGCAGCCAAGGGCTGGGCGGGGGGGTTACAGATACGCAGTATTTT.

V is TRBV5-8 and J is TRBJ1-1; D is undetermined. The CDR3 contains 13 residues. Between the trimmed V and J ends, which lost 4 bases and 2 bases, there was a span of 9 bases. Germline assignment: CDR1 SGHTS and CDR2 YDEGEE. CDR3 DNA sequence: TGTGCCAGCAGCAGAACAAGAAACACTGAAGCTTTCTTT. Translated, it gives CASSRTRNTEAFF. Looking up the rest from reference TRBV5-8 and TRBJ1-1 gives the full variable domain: EAGVTQSPTHLIKTRGQQATLRCSPISGHTSVYWYQQALGLGLQFLLWYDEGEERNRGNFPPRFSGRQFPNYSSELNVNALELEDSALYLCASSRTRNTEAFFGQGTRLTVV.

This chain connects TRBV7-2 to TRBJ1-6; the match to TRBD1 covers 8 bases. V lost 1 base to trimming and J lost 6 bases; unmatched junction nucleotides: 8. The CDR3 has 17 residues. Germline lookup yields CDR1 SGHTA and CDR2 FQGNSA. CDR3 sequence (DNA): TGTGCCAGCAGCTTAGTTTCAGGGGGCACGTCTAATTCACCCCTCCACTTT. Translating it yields CASSLVSGGTSNSPLHF.

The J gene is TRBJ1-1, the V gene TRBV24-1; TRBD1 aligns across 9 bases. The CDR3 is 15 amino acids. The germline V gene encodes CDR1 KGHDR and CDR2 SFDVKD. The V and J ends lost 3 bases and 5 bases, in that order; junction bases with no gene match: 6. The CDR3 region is CATSDPTGGRTEAFF. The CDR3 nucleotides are TGTGCCACCAGTGATCCTACAGGGGGCCGGACTGAAGCTTTCTTT.

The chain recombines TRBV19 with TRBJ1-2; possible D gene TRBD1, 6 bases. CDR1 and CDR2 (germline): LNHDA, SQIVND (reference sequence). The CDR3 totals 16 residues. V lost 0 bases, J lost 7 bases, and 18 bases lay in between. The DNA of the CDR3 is TGTGCCAGTAGTATAGAAGGGGCAGGGGCGACGCTTGGCTACACCTTC. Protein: CASSIEGAGATLGYTF.

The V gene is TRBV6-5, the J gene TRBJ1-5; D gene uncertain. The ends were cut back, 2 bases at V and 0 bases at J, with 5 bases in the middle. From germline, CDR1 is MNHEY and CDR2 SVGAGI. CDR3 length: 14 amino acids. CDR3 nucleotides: TGTGCCAGCAGTTACGCGGATAGCAATCAGCCCCAGCATTTT. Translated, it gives CASSYADSNQPQHF.

CDR3 residues: CASSLRGRGLNRDTEAFF. The DNA of the CDR3 is TGTGCCAGCAGCTTGCGAGGTCGAGGGCTAAACCGGGACACTGAAGCTTTCTTT. The chain couples TRBV11-2 to TRBJ1-1; D is uncertain. The germline V gene encodes CDR1 SGHAT and CDR2 FQNNGV. V lost 3 bases, J lost 3 bases, and 23 bases lay in between. The CDR3 is 18 residues long.